Sequencing of this T cell receptor beta chain was carried out in a study of Ad26.COV2.S vaccination and SARS-CoV-2 variants. The study's findings and limits: The analyses of TCR breadth and depth may have understated the size of total T cell responses. Vaccine recipients surpassed placebo recipients in spike-specific TCR breadth.

Details on this clone: The antigen is undetermined.

The assay was immunoSEQ multiplex PCR, and TCRdb's table has in-frame clones only and misses some. The sample carries 300,000 to 350,000 clones, 70% to 90% recorded once. The CDR3 consists of 17 residues. Trimming pared 2 bases from V and 3 bases from J, leaving 15 bases between. The germline V gene encodes CDR1 SGHNT and CDR2 YYREEE (reference sequence). The treatment: some 20 received Ad26.COV2.S at low or high dose, single or two shots; roughly five received placebo; per-sample allocation not given. All samples were drawn on day 63, counting from the first vaccine or placebo injection. Cohort 1b enrolled adults aged 18-55 years in Boston.

The specimen was peripheral blood, collected in a trial of Ad26.COV2.S vaccine versus placebo. The chain carries TRBV5-4 and TRBJ1-6, with D perhaps TRBD1 (5 bases). This receptor was identified in a person aged 18 to 59 who received the Ad26.COV2.S COVID-19 vaccine or a placebo. CDR3 region: CASSLPGRTFYNSPLHF. The CDR3 nucleotides are TGTGCCAGCAGCTTACCGGGACGGACCTTCTATAATTCACCCCTCCACTTT.